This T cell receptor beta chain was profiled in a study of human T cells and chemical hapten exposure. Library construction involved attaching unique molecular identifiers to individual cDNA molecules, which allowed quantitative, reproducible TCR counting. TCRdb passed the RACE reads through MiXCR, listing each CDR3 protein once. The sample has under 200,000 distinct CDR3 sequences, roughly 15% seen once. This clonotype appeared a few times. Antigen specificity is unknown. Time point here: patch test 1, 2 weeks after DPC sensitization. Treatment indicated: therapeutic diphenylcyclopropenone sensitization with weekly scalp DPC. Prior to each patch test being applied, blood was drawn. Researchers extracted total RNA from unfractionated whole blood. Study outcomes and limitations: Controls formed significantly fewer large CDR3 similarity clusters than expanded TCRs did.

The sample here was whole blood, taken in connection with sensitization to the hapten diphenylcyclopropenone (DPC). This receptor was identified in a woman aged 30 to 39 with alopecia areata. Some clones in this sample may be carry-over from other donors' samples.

The CDR3 DNA sequence: TGTGCCAGCACCGTAGACAGGGGCCTGAACACCGGGGAGCTGTTTTTT. Residues: CASTVDRGLNTGELFF. The chain employs TRBV28 and TRBJ2-2, with 8 bases that match TRBD1. Germline V gene sequence: CDR1 MDHEN, CDR2 SYDVKM. V shed 7 bases and J 1 base; nucleotides not matched to a gene: 8. The CDR3 is 16 amino acids.